A single sample is the source of the 29 T cell receptor beta chains below, sequenced in a study of T cell responses to AZD1222 COVID-19 vaccine. Clones were read by immunoSEQ multiplex PCR, and TCRdb kept only the in-frame ones, dropping some. The sample has about 140,000 clones; approximately 89% are singletons. Sequences were derived from peripheral blood, sampled on day 0 of AZD1222 vaccination. These receptors were obtained from an adult in good health.

The chain is built from TRBV18 and TRBJ1-4; D might be TRBD1 (6 bases). The germline V and J ends were trimmed by 3 bases and 8 bases, with 16 bases remaining between them. Germline V gives CDR1 KGHSH, CDR2 LQKENI. This CDR3 has 15 amino acids. CDR3 loop: CASSPPGATGEKLFF. The CDR3 DNA is TGTGCCAGCTCACCCCCGGGGGCAACGGGGGAAAAACTGTTTTTT.

The chain is built from TRBV4-3 and TRBJ1-1, with a weak D call TRBD1 (5 bases). The CDR3 has 15 residues. V lost 1 base and J 3 bases, leaving 12 bases between the germline ends. Germline-derived CDR1 and CDR2 are LGHNA and YSLEER. The CDR3 nucleotides are TGCGCCAGCAGCCAAGGGTGGGGGAGGGACACTGAAGCTTTCTTT. This sequence encodes CASSQGWGRDTEAFF.

The chain carries TRBV24-1 and TRBJ1-2; 11 bases fit TRBD1. This CDR3 is 16 amino acids long. Germline CDR1 is KGHDR and CDR2 is SFDVKD. Trimming took 5 bases from V and 4 from J; bases not matched to a gene: 8. The chain's CDR3 is CATSGTGGYESYGYTF. For the CDR3, the DNA is TGTGCCACCAGTGGGACAGGGGGCTATGAGAGCTATGGCTACACCTTC.

The rearrangement joins TRBV6-4 to TRBJ2-1; D uncertain. The CDR3 runs to 12 residues. CDR1 is MRHNA and CDR2 is SNTAGT in the germline V gene. Trimming left V 3 bases short and J 5 bases short, with 5 bases between. The CDR3 DNA reads TGTGCCAGCAGTGATACAGACAATGAGCAGTTCTTC. It yields the protein CASSDTDNEQFF.

This chain connects TRBV19 to TRBJ2-1; D unclear. This CDR3 has 16 residues. Trimming took off 3 bases at V and 1 base at J, with 13 bases between the two ends. Germline assignment: CDR1 LNHDA and CDR2 SQIVND (reference sequence). In nucleotides, the CDR3 is TGTGCCAGTAGTATGGCCACGGACCTTTCCTACAATGAGCAGTTCTTC. This codes for CASSMATDLSYNEQFF.

The chain links TRBV18 to TRBJ2-5; D ambiguous. Deletions cut 4 bases from V and 3 bases from J, with 15 bases between. The germline V gene has CDR1 KGHSH and CDR2 LQKENI. There are 15 residues in the CDR3. The CDR3 sequence is CASSRALGDEETQYF. The CDR3 DNA sequence: TGTGCCAGCTCACGGGCCCTCGGAGATGAAGAGACCCAGTACTTC. The whole variable domain, remainder taken from reference TRBV18 and TRBJ2-5, is NAGVMQNPRHLVRRRGQEARLRCSPMKGHSHVYWYRQLPEEGLKFMVYLQKENIIDESGMPKERFSAEFPKEGPSILRIQQVVRGDSAAYFCASSRALGDEETQYFGPGTRLLVL.

This sequence joins TRBV7-9 and TRBJ2-5; TRBD1 matches at 9 bases. Germline CDR1 and CDR2: SEHNR and FQNEAQ (reference sequence). This CDR3 is built from 16 residues. The trim removed 2 bases at V and 5 bases at J, leaving 9 bases unmatched. This CDR3 is CASSLPGTGSSETQYF. CDR3 nucleotide sequence: TGTGCCAGCAGCTTACCAGGGACAGGGAGTTCGGAGACCCAGTACTTC.

The chain combines TRBV7-6 with TRBJ2-5; the D gene is possibly TRBD2 (7 bases). The CDR3 loop spans 17 amino acids. The germline V gene encodes CDR1 SGHVS and CDR2 FNYEAQ. The V and J ends lost 0 bases and 4 bases respectively, with 18 bases between them. As DNA, the CDR3 is TGTGCCAGCAGCTTAGCGCGAGCTAGCGGAGGGGGAGAGACCCAGTACTTC. Residues: CASSLARASGGGETQYF.

The J gene is TRBJ1-5, the V gene TRBV28; D not certain. CDR1 MDHEN and CDR2 SYDVKM come from the germline V gene. V lost 4 bases and J lost 7, with 14 bases in between. CDR3 length equals 14 residues. The CDR3, as DNA: TGTGCCAGCAGTTACCCGGGCGCAGGCCAGCCCCAGCATTTT. Translation: CASSYPGAGQPQHF.

This clone was observed a single time. The J gene is TRBJ1-3, the V gene TRBV19; D is ambiguous. V lost 3 bases, J lost 0 bases, and 6 bases lay in between. The CDR3 contains 14 residues. Germline CDR1 reads LNHDA; CDR2 reads SQIVND (reference sequence). In nucleotides, the CDR3 is TGTGCCAGTAGTATGAGAACCTCTGGAAACACCATATATTTT. Residues: CASSMRTSGNTIYF.

The sample holds one count of this clone. V gene TRBV12-5 combines with J gene TRBJ2-3, with D perhaps TRBD1 (5 bases). Germline CDR1 reads LGHNT; CDR2 reads FRNRAP. Between the trimmed V and J ends, which lost 8 bases and 6 bases, there was a span of 18 bases. This CDR3 comprises 14 residues. The DNA for the CDR3 is TGTGCTAGTAGTATAGGGGCGCGAATCGATACGCAGTATTTT. This gives the protein CASSIGARIDTQYF.

The J gene is TRBJ2-1, the V gene TRBV6-1, with 13 bases lining up with TRBD2. Per germline, CDR1 MNHNS and CDR2 SASEGT. CDR3 length: 18 residues. V trimming: 2 bases; J trimming: 7 bases; junction bases outside the gene matches: 11. In DNA form, the CDR3 reads TGTGCCAGCAGTGAACCTCCAGGGACTAGCGGGACTCAGAATGAGCAGTTCTTC. It translates to CASSEPPGTSGTQNEQFF.

The chain combines TRBV9 with TRBJ1-3; D is perhaps TRBD1 (6 bases). Germline V gene lookup returns CDR1 SGDLS and CDR2 YYNGEE. Trimming cost V 4 bases and J 3 bases, with 17 bases left between them. The CDR3 totals 16 residues. The CDR3 reads CASSTWGRGNGNTIYF. The CDR3 DNA sequence: TGTGCCAGCAGCACCTGGGGGAGGGGGAATGGAAACACCATATATTTT. Full variable domain (outside the CDR3, taken from reference TRBV9 and TRBJ1-3): DSGVTQTPKHLITATGQRVTLRCSPRSGDLSVYWYQQSLDQGLQFLIQYYNGEERAKGNILERFSAQQFPDLHSELNLSSLELGDSALYFCASSTWGRGNGNTIYFGEGSWLTVV.

The J gene is TRBJ2-5, the V gene TRBV3-1 (or the pseudogene TRBV3-2), with D possibly being TRBD1 or TRBD2 (6 bases each). This CDR3 has 14 amino acids. Germline V gene lookup returns CDR1 LGHDT and CDR2 YNNKEL (reference sequence). The V gene lost 3 bases and the J gene lost 4 bases, with 12 bases spanning the gap. CDR3 in DNA: TGTGCCAGCAGCCACTTAGGGGGGCTAGAGACCCAGTACTTC. Its protein product is CASSHLGGLETQYF.

The chain employs TRBV3-1 (or the pseudogene TRBV3-2) and TRBJ2-1; TRBD1 agrees at 8 bases. The ends lost 4 bases at V and 8 bases at J; junction bases unmatched: 10. CDR3 length: 15 residues. In germline, CDR1 is LGHDT, CDR2 YNNKEL (reference sequence). CDR3 sequence (DNA): TGTGCCAGCAGCCGAATGGACAGGGATGGTCATGAGCAGTTCTTC. Protein product: CASSRMDRDGHEQFF.

The gene calls are TRBV7-2 and TRBJ1-5, with TRBD1 as a possible D gene (5 bases). Germline V gene data show CDR1 as SGHTA and CDR2 as FQGNSA. Trimming cost V 2 bases and J 4 bases, with 9 bases left between them. This CDR3 contains 14 residues. The CDR3 nucleotides read TGTGCCAGCAGCTTATTGGGGCCGAATCAGCCCCAGCATTTT. It encodes CASSLLGPNQPQHF.

This chain connects TRBV5-6 to TRBJ2-7; D remains unclear. V lost 4 bases, J lost 5 bases, and 13 bases lay in between. Germline V gene sequence: CDR1 SGHDT, CDR2 YYEEEE. The CDR3 totals 13 residues. As DNA, the CDR3 is TGTGCCAGCAGCCCCGACCAACTCCACGAGCAGTACTTC. This translates into CASSPDQLHEQYF.

The CDR3 sequence is CASSFTGTGGTGELFF. The CDR3 bases are TGTGCCAGCAGCTTCACCGGGACAGGGGGCACCGGGGAGCTGTTTTTT. The chain carries TRBV7-7 and TRBJ2-2; 11 nucleotides agree with TRBD1. The CDR3 covers 16 residues. Germline lookup yields CDR1 SSHAT and CDR2 FNYEAQ (reference sequence). Losses at the gene ends were 3 bases for V and 4 bases for J; bases not matched to a gene: 4.

The V gene is TRBV27, the J gene TRBJ1-2; the D is unclear. Germline V gene sequence: CDR1 MNHEY, CDR2 SMNVEV (reference sequence). V gave up 5 bases and J gave up 0 bases, with 16 bases separating them. This CDR3 is 16 amino acids long. As DNA, the CDR3 is TGTGCCAGCAGTACACTCCGTGGGCGAGCTAACTATGGCTACACCTTC. Amino acids: CASSTLRGRANYGYTF.

The chain recombines TRBV6-6 with TRBJ2-1; D is uncertain. V was trimmed by 1 base and J by 6 bases, leaving 4 bases between them. CDR3 length: 12 amino acids. The germline CDR1 and CDR2 sequences are MNHNY and SVGAGI (reference sequence). The CDR3 DNA follows: TGTGCCAGCAGTTACTTCAGCAATGAGCAGTTCTTC. Protein: CASSYFSNEQFF.

CDR3 sequence reads: CATKPLHF. DNA for the CDR3: TGTGCCACCAAACCCCTCCACTTT. The chain uses TRBV19 and TRBJ1-6; no clear D gene. V gave up 10 bases and J gave up 12 bases, with 4 bases separating them. The germline CDR1 and CDR2 sequences are LNHDA and SQIVND (reference sequence). This CDR3 comprises 8 residues.

V usage is TRBV11-2 and J usage is TRBJ2-7, with D unclear. The CDR3 is 13 residues long. V was clipped by 6 bases and J by 3 bases, with 12 bases between them. Germline V gene lookup returns CDR1 SGHAT and CDR2 FQNNGV. DNA for the CDR3: TGTGCCAGCAGTTTAACGCAGGACTACGAGCAGTACTTC. Its protein product is CASSLTQDYEQYF.

As DNA, the CDR3 is TGTGCCAGCAGCTTGGACCAGATCTATGGCTACACCTTC. Its protein product is CASSLDQIYGYTF. The chain carries TRBV5-8 and TRBJ1-2; unclear D gene. Germline CDR1 is SGHTS and CDR2 is YDEGEE. The CDR3 extends over 13 amino acids. V shed 0 bases and J shed 4 bases, with 7 bases lying between them.

This chain uses TRBV11-2 with TRBJ2-4; D is possibly TRBD1 (8 bases). Trimming took 5 bases from V and 8 from J, leaving 16 bases between them. Germline CDR1 reads SGHAT; CDR2 reads FQNNGV. The CDR3 sequence is 14 residues long. Here the CDR3 DNA reads TGTGCCAGCAGCCAGGACAGGGAGGGGGACATTCAGTACTTC. The encoded protein is CASSQDREGDIQYF.

This clone was seen once. The V gene is TRBV11-3, the J gene TRBJ2-6; maybe TRBD1 (5 bases). Trimming cost V 1 base and J 2 bases, with 6 bases left between them. Looked up from germline, CDR1 is SGHNT and CDR2 is YENEEA. The CDR3 length is 15 residues. Written as DNA, the CDR3 is TGTGCCAGCAGCTTAGGGGGCGCTGGGGCCAACGTCCTGACTTTC. It specifies CASSLGGAGANVLTF.

The rearrangement joins TRBV28 to TRBJ1-2; no firm D call. This CDR3 is built from 12 residues. Germline CDR1 is MDHEN and CDR2 is SYDVKM. V was cut by 3 bases and J by 4 bases, with 6 bases left in between. CDR3 in DNA: TGTGCCAGCAGTTTGGACGCCTATGGCTACACCTTC. Encoded protein: CASSLDAYGYTF.

This chain links TRBV7-3 with TRBJ1-1, with D possibly being TRBD1 (6 bases). The CDR3 sequence is 13 residues long. Germline CDR1 is SGHTA and CDR2 is FQGTGA. The V gene lost 5 bases and the J gene lost 6 bases, with 13 bases spanning the gap. As DNA, the CDR3 is TGTGCCAGCAGCACCCCAGGGGCCCCTGAAGCTTTCTTT. It codes for CASSTPGAPEAFF.

V usage is TRBV5-1 and J usage is TRBJ1-6; TRBD1 aligns across 8 bases. The germline V gene encodes CDR1 SGHRS and CDR2 YFSETQ. The junction had 6 bases not matched to a gene; V was cut back by 4 bases and J by 6 bases. The CDR3 is 15 residues long. CDR3 loop: CASSNRTGTNSPLHF. The CDR3 region has the DNA TGCGCCAGCAGCAACAGGACAGGGACTAATTCACCCCTCCACTTT.

This clone was recorded a few times. V gene TRBV2 combines with J gene TRBJ2-5; possibly TRBD1 for D (6 bases). Per germline, CDR1 SNHLY and CDR2 FYNNEI. Trimming removed 8 bases at V and 2 bases at J, with 15 bases between. The length of the CDR3 is 14 residues. The CDR3 nucleotides read TGTGCCAGCCGACGCACAGGGTTACAAGAGACCCAGTACTTC. Protein sequence: CASRRTGLQETQYF. Together with reference TRBV2 and TRBJ2-5, the CDR3 gives the full variable domain: EPEVTQTPSHQVTQMGQEVILRCVPISNHLYFYWYRQILGQKVEFLVSFYNNEISEKSEIFDDQFSVERPDGSNFTLKIRSTKLEDSAMYFCASRRTGLQETQYFGPGTRLLVL.